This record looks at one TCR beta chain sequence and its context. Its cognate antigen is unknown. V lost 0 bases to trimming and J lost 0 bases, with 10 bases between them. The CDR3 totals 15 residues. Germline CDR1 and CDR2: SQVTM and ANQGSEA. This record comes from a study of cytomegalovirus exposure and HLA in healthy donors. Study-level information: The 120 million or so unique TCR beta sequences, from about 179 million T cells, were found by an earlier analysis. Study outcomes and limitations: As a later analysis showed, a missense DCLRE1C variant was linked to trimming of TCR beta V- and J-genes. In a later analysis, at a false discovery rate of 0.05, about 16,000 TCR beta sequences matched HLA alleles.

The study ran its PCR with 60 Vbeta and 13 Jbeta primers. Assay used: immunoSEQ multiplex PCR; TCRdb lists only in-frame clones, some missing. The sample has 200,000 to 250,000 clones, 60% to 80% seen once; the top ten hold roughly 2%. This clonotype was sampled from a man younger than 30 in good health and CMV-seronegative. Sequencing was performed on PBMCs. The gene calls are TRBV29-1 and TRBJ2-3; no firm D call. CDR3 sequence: CSVEDWAASTDTQYF. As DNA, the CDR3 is TGCAGCGTTGAAGATTGGGCAGCTAGCACAGATACGCAGTATTTT.